This TCR beta chain is from a study of post-analysis software for immune sequencing data. Overall study: Recorded disease courses covered relapsing-remitting, secondary progressive and progressive-relapsing multiple sclerosis. Some patients had no subtype annotation. Whole-study results and caveats: Patients showed TRBV5-6, TRBV5-1 and TRBV20-1 among five TRBV segments more frequent than in controls. Controls had significantly higher normalized Chao1 diversity than multiple sclerosis patients. Strong same-batch co-clustering of samples appeared with F measure clustering.

Prepared TCR beta cDNA libraries contained unique molecular identifiers. MiXCR, run by TCRdb on the PCR reads, gives a single entry per CDR3 protein. The sample shows about 160,000 distinct CDR3 sequences, around 36% of them seen only once. V gave up 4 bases and J gave up 2 bases, with 12 bases separating them. Germline V gives CDR1 SGHTA, CDR2 FQGNSA. This CDR3 has 14 residues. About this clonotype itself: No antigen is known for it.

Sequenced here: blood, sampled after autologous hematopoietic stem cell transplantation. This TCR was recovered from a girl under 18 with multiple sclerosis. This chain uses TRBV7-2 with TRBJ2-7; D possibly corresponds to TRBD2 (6 bases). The CDR3 loop is CASSSARGTYEQYF. The CDR3 nucleotides read TGTGCCAGCAGCTCGGCACGGGGGACCTACGAGCAGTACTTC.